One and the same sample provided the 10 T cell receptor beta chains below, sequenced in a study of cytomegalovirus exposure and HLA in healthy donors. Assay used: immunoSEQ multiplex PCR; TCRdb lists only in-frame clones, some missing. The sample holds approximately 73,000 clones, 85% to 95% seen once. Sequenced input: PBMCs. Every receptor here comes from a man between 18 and 29 years old in good health and CMV-seronegative.

The CDR3 spells CASRIQGVGYGYTF. The CDR3 nucleotides are TGTGCCAGCAGGATACAGGGAGTCGGCTATGGCTACACCTTC. V gene TRBV27 combines with J gene TRBJ1-2; possible D gene TRBD1, 6 bases. Trimming removed 6 bases from V and 4 bases from J, with 15 bases in between. The germline V gene has CDR1 MNHEY and CDR2 SMNVEV (reference sequence). The CDR3 has 14 residues.

The rearrangement joins TRBV9 to TRBJ1-5; 7 bases are a match to TRBD1. Per the germline V gene, CDR1 is SGDLS and CDR2 is YYNGEE. Trimming cost V 4 bases and J 3 bases; bases outside gene matches: 4. CDR3 length: 14 amino acids. The CDR3 protein is CASSQGQHNQPQHF. CDR3 in DNA: TGTGCCAGCAGCCAGGGACAGCACAATCAGCCCCAGCATTTT.

The J gene is TRBJ2-1, the V gene TRBV7-9; no clear D. Germline CDR1 is SEHNR and CDR2 is FQNEAQ (reference sequence). V lost 4 bases, J lost 10 bases, and 8 bases lay in between. The CDR3 runs 11 residues. In DNA form, the CDR3 reads TGTGCCAGCAGCTCGCCCGCGGAGCAGTTCTTC. It yields the protein CASSSPAEQFF.

V is TRBV28 and J is TRBJ1-1; TRBD1 aligns across 8 bases. The CDR3 sequence is 21 residues long. The germline V gene encodes CDR1 MDHEN and CDR2 SYDVKM. Unmatched junction bases numbered 26, after V lost 5 bases and J lost 3 bases. CDR3 bases: TGTGCCAGCAGTCCAAGACAGGGGACGTCTGAGGGGGTCCGCTTCTACACTGAAGCTTTCTTT. Translating it yields CASSPRQGTSEGVRFYTEAFF. The entire variable domain, with the rest obtained from reference TRBV28 and TRBJ1-1, is as follows: DVKVTQSSRYLVKRTGEKVFLECVQDMDHENMFWYRQDPGLGLRLIYFSYDVKMKEKGDIPEGYSVSREKKERFSLILESASTNQTSMYLCASSPRQGTSEGVRFYTEAFFGQGTRLTVV.

The chain joins TRBV19 to TRBJ1-5; 9 nucleotides agree with TRBD1. J lost 2 bases, V lost 3 bases, and 17 bases had no gene match. CDR1 is LNHDA and CDR2 is SQIVND in the germline V gene (reference sequence). This CDR3 spans 20 amino acids. The CDR3 region has the DNA TGTGCCAGTAGTATCGGGACAGGGCAGGGTTTTCTTGAAGGCAATCAGCCCCAGCATTTT. This sequence encodes CASSIGTGQGFLEGNQPQHF.

The genes are TRBV5-1 and TRBJ2-7; D gene uncertain. The germline V gene encodes CDR1 SGHRS and CDR2 YFSETQ. This CDR3 is built from 14 residues. Trimming left V 4 bases short and J 2 bases short, with 13 bases between. The CDR3 DNA sequence: TGCGCCAGCAGCCCCGGTGGCGAGGCCTACGAGCAGTACTTC. It is translated as CASSPGGEAYEQYF. The variable domain in full, completed from reference TRBV5-1 and TRBJ2-7, reads KAGVTQTPRYLIKTRGQQVTLSCSPISGHRSVSWYQQTPGQGLQFLFEYFSETQRNKGNFPGRFSGRQFSNSRSEMNVSTLELGDSALYLCASSPGGEAYEQYFGPGTRLTVT.

V gene TRBV29-1 combines with J gene TRBJ2-3; tentative D call: TRBD2 (7 bases). This CDR3 has 12 residues. The V end lost 4 bases, the J end lost 5 bases, and 10 bases lay between the germline ends. CDR1 and CDR2 from the germline V gene are SQVTM and ANQGSEA. In DNA form, the CDR3 reads TGCAGCGTTGCGGGGGGCGTAGATACGCAGTATTTT. Translation gives CSVAGGVDTQYF.

The chain employs TRBV7-2 and TRBJ1-3; no clear D. This CDR3 spans 12 amino acids. The V end lost 3 bases, the J end lost 4 bases, and 4 bases lay between the germline ends. Germline V gene sequence: CDR1 SGHTA, CDR2 FQGNSA. CDR3 protein: CASSLEGNTIYF. CDR3 nucleotide sequence: TGTGCCAGCAGCTTGGAGGGAAACACCATATATTTT.

This chain uses TRBV9 with TRBJ2-5; 8 positions match TRBD1. Trimming took 4 bases from V and 3 from J; bases not matched to a gene: 5. The CDR3 is 14 amino acids. Germline V CDR1 and CDR2: SGDLS, YYNGEE. This CDR3 is CASSMDRDEETQYF. DNA of the CDR3: TGTGCCAGCAGCATGGACAGGGATGAAGAGACCCAGTACTTC.

This sequence joins TRBV10-1 and TRBJ2-1; 11 bases are shared with TRBD2. Trimming at V came to 0 bases and at J to 0 bases, leaving 7 bases not matched to a gene. This CDR3 is built from 19 residues. The germline gives CDR1 WNHNN, CDR2 SYGVQD (reference sequence). The CDR3 bases are TGCGCCAGCAGTGAGTCTAGCGGGGGGGCCGGGGGCTCCTACAATGAGCAGTTCTTC. This sequence encodes CASSESSGGAGGSYNEQFF.